This TCR beta chain emerged from a study of beta chain features in type 1 diabetes. For the study at large: Cell yields, age and gender were similar between patients and healthy donors.

Germline V gene data show CDR1 as MDHEN and CDR2 as SYDVKM. The CDR3 has 15 residues. Trimming pared 5 bases from V and 2 bases from J, leaving 15 bases between. Since all of the isolated RNA was reverse transcribed, expressed TCRB transcripts were what got sequenced. Millions of reads, on average, came from each naive, central memory and regulatory T cell sample. The table came from immunoSEQ multiplex PCR; TCRdb's copy has only in-frame clones and leaves some out. In the table there are around 250,000 clones, about 13% of which are singletons. This clone was detected only a few times. Its cognate antigen is unknown. Notes on the study in general: A moderate, significant TCRB CDR3 shortening appeared in type 1 diabetes across four CD4+ subsets.

This chain connects TRBV28 to TRBJ1-2, with no clear D. Specimen: naive CD4+ T cells from blood. This clonotype originated in a young man with type 1 diabetes. CDR3 nucleotides: TGTGCCAGCAGTCCCCCCCGGATCGGGAACTATGGCTACACCTTC. This codes for CASSPPRIGNYGYTF.